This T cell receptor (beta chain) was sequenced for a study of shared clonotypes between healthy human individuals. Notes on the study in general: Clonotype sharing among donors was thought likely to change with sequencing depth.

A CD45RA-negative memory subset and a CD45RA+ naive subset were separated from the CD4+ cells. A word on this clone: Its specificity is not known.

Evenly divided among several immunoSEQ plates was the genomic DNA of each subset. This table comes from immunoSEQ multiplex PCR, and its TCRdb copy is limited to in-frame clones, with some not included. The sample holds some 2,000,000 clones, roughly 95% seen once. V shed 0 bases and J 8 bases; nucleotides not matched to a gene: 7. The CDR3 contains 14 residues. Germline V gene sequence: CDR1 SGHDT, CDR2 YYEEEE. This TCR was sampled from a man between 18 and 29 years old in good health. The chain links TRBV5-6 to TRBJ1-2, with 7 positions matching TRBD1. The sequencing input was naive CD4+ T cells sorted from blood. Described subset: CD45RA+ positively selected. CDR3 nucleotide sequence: TGTGCCAGCAGCTTGGGGACAGGTACCCCGGGCTACACCTTC. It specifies CASSLGTGTPGYTF.